This TCR beta chain was observed in a study of graft-versus-host responses after intestinal transplantation. Overall study results and limits: Circulating GvH clones peaking coincided with falling HvG clones soon after transplant.

Method: immunoSEQ multiplex PCR; TCRdb's copy keeps in-frame clones and lacks some. The table has roughly 130,000 clones, about 90% seen once. Points on this clone: Its cognate antigen is unknown.

The sample consisted of unstimulated CD4+ T cells sorted from spleen or lymph node cells, taken before intestinal transplant. The TCR originated in a human donor who received an intestinal transplant.

CDR3 in amino acids: CASTETGTGGAKTQYF. CDR3 DNA: TGTGCCAGCACCGAGACAGGGACAGGGGGCGCAAAGACCCAGTACTTC. This chain uses TRBV27 with TRBJ2-5, with 12 positions matching TRBD1. Per the germline V gene, CDR1 is MNHEY and CDR2 is SMNVEV (reference sequence). The CDR3 has 16 residues. The V segment lost 7 bases and the J segment 6 bases; nucleotides outside the gene matches: 12.